The 2 T cell receptor beta chains reported below all come from one sample, sequenced in a study of T cells in Graves' hyperthyroidism and ophthalmopathy. RNA transcripts were the template for amplifying TCR beta CDR3 regions. HTBI primers drove first-round RT-PCR of the TCR CDR3. TCRdb independently ran MiXCR on the multiplex PCR reads; one entry per CDR3 protein. Of fewer than 400,000 distinct CDR3 sequences listed, about 25% are singletons. Source material: blood. The receptors shown here come from a man aged 50-60 years with Graves' hyperthyroidism.

The chain joins TRBV19 to TRBJ1-1; a possible D gene is TRBD1 (5 bases). The V end was cut by 7 bases, the J end by 2 bases, with 23 bases between. From germline, CDR1 is LNHDA and CDR2 SQIVND (reference sequence). This CDR3 is 17 amino acids long. The CDR3 spells CASTPSRPTGVNTEAFF. CDR3 coding DNA: TGTGCCAGTACCCCCTCCCGCCCTACAGGTGTCAACACTGAAGCTTTCTTT.

The V and J genes are TRBV5-1 and TRBJ1-3; D is undetermined. The CDR3 covers 13 residues. V lost 6 bases to trimming and J lost 1 base, with 8 bases between them. CDR1 and CDR2 from the germline V gene are SGHRS and YFSETQ. The CDR3 protein is CASNSGSGNTIYF. The CDR3 DNA sequence: TGCGCCAGCAATTCGGGATCTGGAAACACCATATATTTT.